This T cell receptor beta chain was retrieved from a study of OX40 agonist ivuxolimab in advanced cancers. As regards this clone: Its antigen is currently unknown.

V gave up 4 bases and J gave up 8 bases; unmatched junction bases: 6. The CDR3 sequence is 13 residues long. CDR1 is SGHNT and CDR2 is YYREEE in the germline V gene (reference sequence). Whole-study results and caveats: Clones of CD4+ and CD8+ blood T cells grew by week 6 at doses of 0.1 to 3.0 mg/kg.

Assay used: immunoSEQ multiplex PCR; TCRdb lists only in-frame clones, some missing. The repertoire holds 80,000 or so clones, with 92% as singletons. Material: CD4+ or CD8+ T cells sorted from blood, obtained in a trial of the OX40 agonist ivuxolimab. The receptor's source is an adult with an advanced solid tumor such as melanoma, head and neck, liver or kidney cancer. The chain is built from TRBV5-4 and TRBJ2-1, with 7 bases lining up with TRBD1. The CDR3 DNA reads TGTGCCAGCAGCGTACAAACAGGGGATGAGCAGTTCTTC. It encodes CASSVQTGDEQFF.